These 28 T cell receptor beta chains were sequenced from one sample in a study of cytomegalovirus exposure and HLA in healthy donors. The PCR ran on 60 Vbeta and 13 Jbeta primers. The repertoire was sequenced with immunoSEQ multiplex PCR; TCRdb's copy has only in-frame clones and lacks some. Altogether some 160,000 clones are present, over 80% being singletons, with the ten largest covering about 1.4%. The sequencing input was PBMCs. The receptors shown here come from a woman younger than 30 in good health and CMV-seronegative.

The V call is TRBV2, the J call TRBJ2-5; D is ambiguous. Germline lookup yields CDR1 SNHLY and CDR2 FYNNEI. V was shortened by 5 bases and J by 1 base, with 8 bases between the two germline ends. This CDR3 has 13 residues. The CDR3 nucleotides are TGTGCCAGCAGTATCACTTTCCAAGAGACCCAGTACTTC. It yields the protein CASSITFQETQYF.

This clone was detected only once. The V gene is TRBV11-1, the J gene TRBJ2-1; 7 bases are a match to TRBD2. CDR1 is SGHAT and CDR2 is FQDESV in the germline V gene (reference sequence). J was trimmed by 8 bases and V by 3 bases; bases with no gene match: 1. CDR3 length: 12 amino acids. CDR3 amino acids: CASSFRGDEQFF. The CDR3, as DNA: TGTGCCAGCAGCTTTCGGGGGGATGAGCAGTTCTTC. The variable domain in full, with the rest retrieved from reference TRBV11-1 and TRBJ2-1, is EAEVAQSPRYKITEKSQAVAFWCDPISGHATLYWYRQILGQGPELLVQFQDESVVDDSQLPKDRFSAERLKGVDSTLKIQPAELGDSAMYLCASSFRGDEQFFGPGTRLTVL.

A single count supports this clone. V is TRBV21-1 and J is TRBJ1-1. TRBV21-1 is a listed pseudogene. The CDR3 sequence is 16 residues long. CDR3 sequence (DNA): TGTGCCAGCAGCAAACGGGAGATAACTATGAACACTGAAGCTTTCTTT. As protein: CASSKREITMNTEAFF.

The V and J genes are TRBV5-5 and TRBJ2-7; D is ambiguous. The V gene lost 4 bases and the J gene lost 7 bases, with 12 bases spanning the gap. The CDR3 has 12 residues. Germline V gene lookup returns CDR1 SGHKS and CDR2 YYEKEE (reference sequence). CDR3 in DNA: TGTGCCAGCAGCATACCTATGTATGAGCAGTACTTC. Its translation: CASSIPMYEQYF.

The V call is TRBV28, the J call TRBJ2-7; 7 bases fit TRBD2. J was trimmed by 5 bases and V by 5 bases; bases with no gene match: 0. Germline CDR1 MDHEN, CDR2 SYDVKM. This CDR3 region has 11 residues. The CDR3 DNA follows: TGTGCCAGCAGTGGACTAGACGAGCAGTACTTC. Protein sequence: CASSGLDEQYF. Based on the CDR3 plus reference TRBV28 and TRBJ2-7, the full variable domain is DVKVTQSSRYLVKRTGEKVFLECVQDMDHENMFWYRQDPGLGLRLIYFSYDVKMKEKGDIPEGYSVSREKKERFSLILESASTNQTSMYLCASSGLDEQYFGPGTRLTVT.

V gene TRBV11-3 combines with J gene TRBJ2-3; 13 bases are shared with TRBD2. The germline gives CDR1 SGHNT, CDR2 YENEEA. Trimming at V came to 5 bases and at J to 5 bases, leaving 7 bases not matched to a gene. The CDR3 contains 16 residues. CDR3: CASSPGLAGSLDTQYF. As DNA, the CDR3 is TGTGCCAGCAGCCCGGGACTAGCGGGGTCCTTAGATACGCAGTATTTT.

The rearrangement links TRBV29-1 to TRBJ1-5, with a possible D match to TRBD1 (5 bases). CDR3 size: 14 residues. Germline V lookup: CDR1 SQVTM, CDR2 ANQGSEA. V was trimmed by 5 bases and J by 3 bases, leaving 14 bases between them. CDR3 region: CSVLGTSVNQPQHF. As DNA, the CDR3 is TGCAGCGTTCTAGGGACTTCGGTCAATCAGCCCCAGCATTTT.

The chain is built from TRBV5-1 and TRBJ1-4; D uncertain. This CDR3 spans 16 amino acids. Germline CDR1 and CDR2: SGHRS and YFSETQ. The germline V and J ends were trimmed by 5 bases and 6 bases, with 20 bases remaining between them. Here the CDR3 DNA reads TGCGCCAGCAGTCCCGGCTACGGGGATGGGGATGAAAAACTGTTTTTT. Residues: CASSPGYGDGDEKLFF.

V and J are TRBV5-1 and TRBJ1-5, with D tentatively TRBD1 (5 bases). This CDR3 has 15 residues. CDR1 and CDR2 from the germline V gene are SGHRS and YFSETQ. Trimming shortened V by 1 base and J by 2 bases, and 10 bases separated the two germline ends. The CDR3: CASSLTGLGNQPQHF. CDR3 bases: TGCGCCAGCAGCTTGACGGGACTGGGCAATCAGCCCCAGCATTTT.

The chain has TRBV19 and TRBJ2-5, with unresolved D. This CDR3 contains 14 residues. Trimming shortened V by 4 bases and J by 2 bases, and 11 bases separated the two germline ends. Germline CDR1 LNHDA, CDR2 SQIVND (reference sequence). As DNA, the CDR3 is TGTGCCAGTAGTACGGATCGGGTACAAGAGACCCAGTACTTC. Translated: CASSTDRVQETQYF.

This chain connects TRBV4-1 to TRBJ1-5; D possibly corresponds to TRBD1 (6 bases). Trimming cost V 1 base and J 9 bases, with 16 bases left between them. In germline, CDR1 is MGHRA, CDR2 YSYEKL. The CDR3 covers 15 residues. CDR3 protein: CASSQAMITGSPQHF. CDR3 coding DNA: TGCGCCAGCAGCCAAGCTATGATAACAGGGTCGCCCCAGCATTTT.

The chain links TRBV19 to TRBJ2-3; a possible D gene is TRBD1 (6 bases). From germline, CDR1 is LNHDA and CDR2 SQIVND (reference sequence). With 6 bases removed from V and 4 bases from J, the gap between germline ends came to 17 bases. The CDR3 sequence is 15 residues long. The CDR3 here is CASSYRQAAPDTQYF. For the CDR3, the DNA is TGTGCCAGTAGCTACAGACAGGCGGCTCCAGATACGCAGTATTTT.

The chain couples TRBV5-1 to TRBJ2-2; 9 positions agree with TRBD1. The junction had 2 bases not matched to a gene; V was cut back by 1 base and J by 1 base. CDR1 is SGHRS, CDR2 YFSETQ, per germline. This CDR3 contains 16 residues. The CDR3 protein is CASSLTGGENTGELFF. The CDR3 coding sequence is TGCGCCAGCAGCTTGACAGGGGGCGAGAACACCGGGGAGCTGTTTTTT.

Concerning this clone: Other DNA sequences in this sample translate to the same CDR3. The gene calls are TRBV10-3 and TRBJ1-1, with 7 bases matching TRBD1. The CDR3 length is 13 residues. CDR1 ENHRY and CDR2 SYGVKD come from the germline V gene. V lost 6 bases, J lost 1 base, and 2 bases stayed unmatched. CDR3 DNA sequence: TGTGCCATCAGGGGGACAGAGAACACTGAAGCTTTCTTT. Amino acid sequence: CAIRGTENTEAFF.

The chain employs TRBV28 and TRBJ1-2; 10 bases match TRBD1. V trimming: 7 bases; J trimming: 2 bases; junction bases outside the gene matches: 10. This CDR3 has 16 residues. Germline V gene lookup returns CDR1 MDHEN and CDR2 SYDVKM. The CDR3: CASTFGPGQGNYGYTF. The CDR3 coding sequence is TGTGCCAGCACCTTCGGTCCGGGACAGGGGAACTATGGCTACACCTTC.

The V call is TRBV11-3, the J call TRBJ1-5; 9 nucleotides agree with TRBD1. The V gene end was trimmed by 1 base and the J gene end by 6 bases; junction bases not matched to a gene: 1. CDR1 and CDR2 from the germline V gene are SGHNT and YENEEA. The length of the CDR3 is 14 residues. DNA of the CDR3: TGTGCCAGCAGCTTAGGGGGACAGGGTCAGCCCCAGCATTTT. Its translation: CASSLGGQGQPQHF.

CDR3 region: CASSPPGVAGGVGEQFF. The CDR3 nucleotides are TGTGCCAGCAGCCCGCCGGGTGTAGCGGGGGGCGTAGGTGAGCAGTTCTTC. This chain uses TRBV5-4 with TRBJ2-1; 10 nucleotides line up with TRBD2. CDR3 size: 17 residues. V gave up 4 bases and J gave up 9 bases; unmatched junction bases: 16. In germline, CDR1 is SGHNT, CDR2 YYREEE (reference sequence).

J is TRBJ1-6 and V is TRBV9; maybe TRBD1 (6 bases). The germline gives CDR1 SGDLS, CDR2 YYNGEE. Trimming removed 2 bases from V and 7 bases from J, with 10 bases in between. The CDR3 sequence is 14 residues long. DNA of the CDR3: TGTGCCAGCAGCGTCAGTACAGGGAATTCACCCCTCCACTTT. Encoded protein: CASSVSTGNSPLHF. The variable domain in full, completed from reference TRBV9 and TRBJ1-6, reads DSGVTQTPKHLITATGQRVTLRCSPRSGDLSVYWYQQSLDQGLQFLIQYYNGEERAKGNILERFSAQQFPDLHSELNLSSLELGDSALYFCASSVSTGNSPLHFGNGTRLTVT.

The chain joins TRBV7-3 to TRBJ2-3; TRBD2 is a possible D gene (5 bases). Trimming removed 8 bases at V and 4 bases at J, with 22 bases between. The CDR3 sequence is 16 residues long. Germline values: CDR1 SGHTA, CDR2 FQGTGA. CDR3 in DNA: TGTGCCAGCCTAGCTTGCAGGATCTCGGGCGCAGATACGCAGTATTTT. This translates into CASLACRISGADTQYF.

The rearrangement joins TRBV28 to TRBJ2-1; the D gene is possibly TRBD2 (6 bases). V lost 5 bases to trimming and J lost 2 bases, with 13 bases between them. This CDR3 is 15 amino acids long. Germline-derived CDR1 and CDR2 are MDHEN and SYDVKM. The CDR3 reads CASSNGGRTYNEQFF. In DNA form, the CDR3 reads TGTGCCAGCAGTAACGGGGGAAGGACCTACAATGAGCAGTTCTTC.

The J gene is TRBJ1-1, the V gene TRBV6-1, with 7 positions matching TRBD1. V shed 4 bases, J shed 6 bases, and the junction held 8 bases outside the gene matches. The germline V gene has CDR1 MNHNS and CDR2 SASEGT. The CDR3 covers 14 residues. The CDR3 here is CASSVDRVIAEAFF. The DNA for the CDR3 is TGTGCCAGCAGTGTCGACAGGGTAATCGCTGAAGCTTTCTTT.

A few counts support this clone. The chain employs TRBV27 and TRBJ1-6; no reliable D call. The germline V gene has CDR1 MNHEY and CDR2 SMNVEV (reference sequence). This CDR3 is built from 14 residues. V was clipped by 3 bases and J by 6 bases, with 9 bases between them. The DNA for the CDR3 is TGTGCCAGCAGTTTTGTAGCGGGTAATTCACCCCTCCACTTT. Translated, it gives CASSFVAGNSPLHF.

The chain employs TRBV30 and TRBJ1-5; maybe TRBD1 (5 bases). Germline CDR1 and CDR2: GTSNPN and SVGIG (reference sequence). CDR3 length: 14 amino acids. Trimming removed 0 bases from V and 6 bases from J, with 12 bases in between. The CDR3 nucleotides are TGTGCCTGGAGTGTGGGGGGTGGTGGTCAGCCCCAGCATTTT. The encoded protein is CAWSVGGGGQPQHF.

The chain has TRBV6-5 and TRBJ2-5; D might be TRBD1 (5 bases). TRBJ2-7 explains the end of the DNA better; the J call may be wrong. Germline loops: CDR1 MNHEY, CDR2 SVGAGI. CDR3 length: 16 residues. The CDR3 spells CASSYSGVPGSYEQYF. Here the CDR3 DNA reads TGTGCCAGCAGTTACTCAGGGGTCCCCGGGTCCTACGAGCAGTACTTC.

For this clone: Compared with germline, one end of the junction differs, possibly owing to a read error. The chain combines TRBV7-9 with TRBJ2-2; 9 positions match TRBD1. The CDR3 totals 16 residues. The germline V gene has CDR1 SEHNR and CDR2 FQNEAQ (reference sequence). The DNA for the CDR3 is TGTTCCAGCAGCTCCCAGGACAGGGGGAACACCGGGGAGCTGTTTTTT. It is translated as CSSSSQDRGNTGELFF.

The chain joins TRBV28 to TRBJ2-7, with 8 bases identical to TRBD1. The CDR3 sequence is 19 residues long. The V gene's germline CDR1 is MDHEN and CDR2 SYDVKM. The V gene end was trimmed by 1 base and the J gene end by 4 bases; junction bases not matched to a gene: 18. Written as DNA, the CDR3 is TGTGCCAGCAGTTTATTTACCTCCTCTTTAAGGACAGGGAGGTACGAGCAGTACTTC. Its protein product is CASSLFTSSLRTGRYEQYF. The entire variable domain, with the rest obtained from reference TRBV28 and TRBJ2-7, is as follows: DVKVTQSSRYLVKRTGEKVFLECVQDMDHENMFWYRQDPGLGLRLIYFSYDVKMKEKGDIPEGYSVSREKKERFSLILESASTNQTSMYLCASSLFTSSLRTGRYEQYFGPGTRLTVT.

This chain connects TRBV7-9 to TRBJ1-3; a weak D match, TRBD1 (5 bases). V was clipped by 5 bases and J by 4 bases, with 15 bases between them. The length of the CDR3 is 15 residues. Looked up from germline, CDR1 is SEHNR and CDR2 is FQNEAQ (reference sequence). The CDR3 loop reads CASSPYQGRGNTIYF. The CDR3, as DNA: TGTGCCAGCAGCCCATATCAGGGAAGGGGAAACACCATATATTTT.

The J gene is TRBJ1-2, the V gene TRBV7-9; D uncertain. The V gene's germline CDR1 is SEHNR and CDR2 FQNEAQ (reference sequence). Deletions cut 2 bases from V and 6 bases from J, with 16 bases between. The CDR3 runs to 15 residues. CDR3 DNA sequence: TGTGCCAGCAGCTTACTTAATCACCAGGAGGATGGCTACACCTTC. This sequence encodes CASSLLNHQEDGYTF.